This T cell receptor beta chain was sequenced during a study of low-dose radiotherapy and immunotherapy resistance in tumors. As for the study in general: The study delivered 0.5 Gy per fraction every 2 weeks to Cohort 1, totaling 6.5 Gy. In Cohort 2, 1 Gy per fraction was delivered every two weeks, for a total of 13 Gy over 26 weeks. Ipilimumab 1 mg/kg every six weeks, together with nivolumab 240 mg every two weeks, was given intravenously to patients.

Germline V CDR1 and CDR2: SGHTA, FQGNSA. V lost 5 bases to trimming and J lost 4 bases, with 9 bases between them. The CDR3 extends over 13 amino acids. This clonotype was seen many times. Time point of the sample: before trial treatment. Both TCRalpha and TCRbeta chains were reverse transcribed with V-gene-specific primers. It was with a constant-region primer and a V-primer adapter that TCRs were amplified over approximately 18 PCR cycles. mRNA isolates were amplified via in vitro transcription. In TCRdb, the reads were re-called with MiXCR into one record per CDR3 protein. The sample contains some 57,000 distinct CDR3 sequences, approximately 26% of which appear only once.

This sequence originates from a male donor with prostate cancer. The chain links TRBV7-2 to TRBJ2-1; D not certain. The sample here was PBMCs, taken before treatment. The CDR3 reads CASSLTGYNEQFF. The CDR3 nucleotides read TGTGCCAGCAGCCTAACGGGTTACAATGAGCAGTTCTTC.